What follows are 22 T cell receptor beta chains derived from one specimen sequenced in a study of control samples from healthy donors and cancer patients. Produced via immunoSEQ multiplex PCR; TCRdb's table is partial and in-frame only. The sample shows some 410,000 clones, about 93% of them seen only once. The specimen was PBMCs. The receptors were gathered from a man in his forties or fifties with head and neck cancer.

This chain uses TRBV6-6 with TRBJ1-1; no clear D gene. The germline V and J ends were trimmed by 7 bases and 1 base, with 13 bases remaining between them. Germline lookup yields CDR1 MNHNY and CDR2 SVGAGI (reference sequence). CDR3 length: 14 amino acids. CDR3 amino acids: CASNEGYRNTEAFF. The CDR3 DNA reads as TGTGCCAGCAACGAAGGGTACCGGAACACTGAAGCTTTCTTT.

This rearrangement joins TRBV5-1 to TRBJ2-2; the D is unclear. Trimming cost V 1 base and J 5 bases, with 15 bases left between them. The CDR3 length is 16 residues. Germline V gives CDR1 SGHRS, CDR2 YFSETQ. CDR3 DNA sequence: TGCGCCAGCAGCTTGTACCGGGCCGAGGAGACCGGGGAGCTGTTTTTT. It yields the protein CASSLYRAEETGELFF.

The rearrangement joins TRBV6-5 to TRBJ1-3; no reliable D call. Trimming pared 4 bases from V and 2 bases from J, leaving 15 bases between. The germline gives CDR1 MNHEY, CDR2 SVGAGI. This CDR3 region has 16 residues. The CDR3 reads CASSSLSLLTGNTIYF. The CDR3, as DNA: TGTGCCAGCAGTTCCTTGTCCCTGCTGACTGGAAACACCATATATTTT.

The chain recombines TRBV6-1 with TRBJ1-1; D may be TRBD1 (5 bases). The CDR3 consists of 13 residues. CDR1 MNHNS and CDR2 SASEGT come from the germline V gene. Deletions cut 1 base from V and 8 bases from J, with 11 bases between. CDR3 sequence (DNA): TGTGCCAGCAGTGAAGTCCGACAGAGCGAAGCTTTCTTT. Translated, it gives CASSEVRQSEAFF.

As regards this clone: At one end the junction does not follow the germline gene, possibly because of a read error. The gene calls are TRBV7-7 and TRBJ2-2; D uncertain. Germline CDR1 reads SSHAT; CDR2 reads FNYEAQ (reference sequence). CDR3 length equals 13 residues. CDR3: CASSRTGTGELFF. Here the CDR3 DNA reads TGTGCTAGCAGCCGAACGGGCACCGGGGAGCTGTTTTTT.

The chain is built from TRBV19 and TRBJ2-7, with TRBD2 matching 8 bases. Germline V lookup: CDR1 LNHDA, CDR2 SQIVND (reference sequence). The CDR3 length is 18 residues. V shed 3 bases and J 3 bases; nucleotides not matched to a gene: 16. In nucleotides, the CDR3 is TGTGCCAGTAGTATCTCTCATTCCACGACTAGCGAACTCTACGAGCAGTACTTC. Residues: CASSISHSTTSELYEQYF. Using reference TRBV19 and TRBJ2-7 for the parts outside the CDR3, the full variable domain is DGGITQSPKYLFRKEGQNVTLSCEQNLNHDAMYWYRQDPGQGLRLIYYSQIVNDFQKGDIAEGYSVSREKKESFPLTVTSAQKNPTAFYLCASSISHSTTSELYEQYFGPGTRLTVT.

The chain recombines TRBV19 with TRBJ2-7; perhaps TRBD2 as D (6 bases). The germline V and J ends were trimmed by 9 bases and 4 bases, with 16 bases remaining between them. CDR1 and CDR2 (germline): LNHDA, SQIVND (reference sequence). CDR3 size: 13 residues. CDR3 DNA sequence: TGTGCCAGCCGGGGTCCAGGGACTTACGAGCAGTACTTC. The encoded protein is CASRGPGTYEQYF.

Only a few counts were recorded for this clone. The rearrangement joins TRBV6-5 to TRBJ2-3; the match to TRBD2 covers 12 bases. The CDR3 is 15 amino acids. Germline CDR1 is MNHEY and CDR2 is SVGAGI. The ends lost 7 bases at V and 3 bases at J; junction bases unmatched: 5. The CDR3 DNA follows: TGTGCCAGCAAAAATGGACTAGCGGGAACAGATACGCAGTATTTT. It codes for CASKNGLAGTDTQYF.

This clone was observed once. The chain joins TRBV25-1 to TRBJ2-7, with a weak D call TRBD1 (5 bases). CDR1 is MGHDK and CDR2 is SYGVNS in the germline V gene. V dropped 5 bases and J dropped 2 bases, with 16 bases sitting between them. This CDR3 is 15 amino acids long. DNA of the CDR3: TGTGCCAGCAGTCGGGCGGCAGGGCCAACCTACGAGCAGTACTTC. It specifies CASSRAAGPTYEQYF.

The chain is built from TRBV11-3 and TRBJ1-1; no reliable D call. Between the trimmed V and J ends, which lost 0 bases and 2 bases, there was a span of 4 bases. The CDR3 extends over 13 amino acids. Germline V gives CDR1 SGHNT, CDR2 YENEEA. The CDR3 DNA follows: TGTGCCAGCAGCTTAGACAGAAACACTGAAGCTTTCTTT. Amino acid sequence: CASSLDRNTEAFF.

V and J are TRBV10-3 and TRBJ2-1, with D perhaps being TRBD1 or TRBD2 (5 bases each). The length of the CDR3 is 15 residues. The germline V and J ends were trimmed by 6 bases and 9 bases, with 21 bases remaining between them. From germline, CDR1 is ENHRY and CDR2 SYGVKD. CDR3 sequence (DNA): TGTGCCATCAGCTTCGGGGCCGAGGTGGGGAGTGAGCAGTTCTTC. It yields the protein CAISFGAEVGSEQFF.

The J gene is TRBJ1-6, the V gene TRBV11-2, with 8 positions matching TRBD1. CDR1 SGHAT and CDR2 FQNNGV come from the germline V gene. The CDR3 has 13 amino acids. After removal of 7 bases from V and 13 bases from J, the junction contained 9 bases not matched to a gene. The chain's CDR3 is CASMTGEGRPLHF. DNA of the CDR3: TGTGCCAGCATGACAGGGGAAGGGAGGCCCCTCCACTTT. The full variable domain, with the rest looked up from reference TRBV11-2 and TRBJ1-6, is EAGVAQSPRYKIIEKRQSVAFWCNPISGHATLYWYQQILGQGPKLLIQFQNNGVVDDSQLPKDRFSAERLKGVDSTLKIQPAKLEDSAVYLCASMTGEGRPLHFGNGTRLTVT.

This rearrangement joins TRBV18 to TRBJ2-1; 13 nucleotides agree with TRBD2. The trim removed 5 bases at V and 0 bases at J, leaving 10 bases unmatched. The V gene's germline CDR1 is KGHSH and CDR2 LQKENI. The CDR3 has 19 amino acids. CDR3 sequence: CASSGLGTSGVSSYNEQFF. The CDR3 DNA is TGTGCCAGCTCAGGACTGGGGACTAGCGGGGTTAGCTCCTACAATGAGCAGTTCTTC.

The V gene is TRBV6-2 or TRBV6-3, the J gene TRBJ2-2; tentative D call: TRBD1 (6 bases). The germline V gene encodes CDR1 MNHEY and CDR2 SVGEGT. Trimming took off 6 bases at V and 5 bases at J, with 16 bases between the two ends. The length of the CDR3 is 15 residues. The CDR3 region is CASSPQGRATGELFF. The CDR3 bases are TGTGCCAGCAGCCCGCAGGGGCGTGCGACCGGGGAGCTGTTTTTT.

The rearrangement uses TRBV4-1 and TRBJ1-6, with D possibly matching TRBD1 (5 bases). CDR1 is MGHRA and CDR2 is YSYEKL in the germline V gene. Trimming shortened V by 1 base and J by 5 bases, and 21 bases separated the two germline ends. The CDR3 totals 19 residues. In nucleotides, the CDR3 is TGCGCCAGCAGCCAAGCCGGCCAGGGATGGGTTCCTGATAATTCACCCCTCCACTTT. The encoded protein is CASSQAGQGWVPDNSPLHF.

This clone was observed once. As DNA, the CDR3 is TGTGCCAGCAGTTACCTGGGAATGGGAGAGACCCAGTACTTC. Its translation: CASSYLGMGETQYF. The rearrangement joins TRBV6-5 to TRBJ2-5; D unresolved. There are 14 residues in the CDR3. V lost 2 bases and J 4 bases, leaving 11 bases between the germline ends. Germline V gene data show CDR1 as MNHEY and CDR2 as SVGAGI.

The chain joins TRBV28 to TRBJ1-3, with D uncertain. Per germline, CDR1 MDHEN and CDR2 SYDVKM. The V and J ends lost 6 bases and 0 bases respectively, with 15 bases between them. The CDR3 length is 16 residues. CDR3 DNA: TGTGCCAGCAGGGAGGTGTACCCCACCTCTGGAAACACCATATATTTT. This translates into CASREVYPTSGNTIYF. The entire variable domain, with the rest obtained from reference TRBV28 and TRBJ1-3, is as follows: DVKVTQSSRYLVKRTGEKVFLECVQDMDHENMFWYRQDPGLGLRLIYFSYDVKMKEKGDIPEGYSVSREKKERFSLILESASTNQTSMYLCASREVYPTSGNTIYFGEGSWLTVV.

The chain uses TRBV29-1 and TRBJ2-3; possible D gene TRBD2, 5 bases. The CDR3 has 17 residues. V lost 5 bases and J lost 14, with 35 bases in between. From germline, CDR1 is SQVTM and CDR2 ANQGSEA. The CDR3 reads CSVMVGVNVHSGAVRYF. Written as DNA, the CDR3 is TGCAGCGTTATGGTCGGGGTTAACGTGCACAGTGGAGCAGTCAGGTATTTT.

The V call is TRBV27, the J call TRBJ2-7; 8 bases align to TRBD2. The CDR3 is 15 residues long. Germline CDR1 is MNHEY and CDR2 is SMNVEV (reference sequence). The J segment lost 2 bases and the V segment lost 3 bases, leaving 6 bases of the junction unmatched. CDR3 in amino acids: CASSLSGLGPYEQYF. The CDR3 nucleotides read TGTGCCAGCAGTTTGTCGGGACTAGGCCCCTACGAGCAGTACTTC.

The chain carries TRBV6-5 and TRBJ1-5; D is unresolved. Germline V gene lookup returns CDR1 MNHEY and CDR2 SVGAGI. Trimming took 5 bases from V and 6 from J, leaving 14 bases between them. This CDR3 spans 14 amino acids. The CDR3 region has the DNA TGTGCCAGCAGTACCCGGGTCATGAGTCAGCCCCAGCATTTT. Translation gives CASSTRVMSQPQHF.

This rearrangement joins TRBV3-1 (or the pseudogene TRBV3-2) to TRBJ1-5; possibly TRBD1 for D (5 bases). V gave up 5 bases and J gave up 2 bases, with 16 bases separating them. CDR3 length: 16 residues. Germline V CDR1 and CDR2: LGHDT, YNNKEL (reference sequence). CDR3 coding DNA: TGTGCCAGCAGCGATTCAGGGATTCGCGGCAATCAGCCCCAGCATTTT. It yields the protein CASSDSGIRGNQPQHF.

This chain uses TRBV7-9 with TRBJ2-2; weak D call: TRBD2 (5 bases). The length of the CDR3 is 14 residues. Trimming took 2 bases from V and 6 from J, leaving 10 bases between them. Germline V gene data show CDR1 as SEHNR and CDR2 as FQNEAQ (reference sequence). CDR3 sequence (DNA): TGTGCCAGCAGCTTATTCACGGACTCCGGGGAGCTGTTTTTT. Amino acid sequence: CASSLFTDSGELFF.